Each of the 6 T cell receptor beta chains below was sequenced from the same sample in a study of vaccination and CD4 T cells after COVID-19. The study sequenced cultured CD4+ T cell DNA using the Oncomine TCR Beta short-read assay. TCRdb re-called the PCR reads through MiXCR, storing one row per CDR3 protein. The sample holds 20,000 to 25,000 distinct CDR3 sequences, approximately 42% seen once. These receptors' targets are unknown. The time point: late sampling 161 to 241 days after vaccination in three convalescent patients. Specified treatment: roughly nine-day PBMC culture with coronavirus spike peptide pools or control peptides (ViraFEST assay). The sample was CD4+ T cells from blood, cultured in vitro, taken about 7 months after SARS-CoV-2 vaccination. The receptors here all came from a human donor who had recovered from COVID-19.

The gene calls are TRBV7-3 and TRBJ2-7; 11 bases fit TRBD1. This CDR3 is built from 15 residues. V trimming: 4 bases; J trimming: 2 bases; junction bases outside the gene matches: 4. CDR1 and CDR2 from the germline V gene are SGHTA and FQGTGA. CDR3 sequence reads: CASSSGQGAAYEQYF. CDR3 nucleotide sequence: TGTGCCAGCAGCTCCGGACAGGGGGCCGCCTACGAGCAGTACTTC. Full variable domain (rest looked up from reference TRBV7-3 and TRBJ2-7): GAGVSQTPSNKVTEKGKYVELRCDPISGHTALYWYRQSLGQGPEFLIYFQGTGAADDSGLPNDRFFAVRPEGSVSTLKIQRTERGDSAVYLCASSSGQGAAYEQYFGPGTRLTVT.

The chain is built from TRBV6-1 and TRBJ2-7; 12 bases map to TRBD2. The CDR3 runs to 15 residues. The germline gives CDR1 MNHNS, CDR2 SASEGT. V gave up 6 bases and J gave up 6 bases; unmatched junction bases: 9. DNA for the CDR3: TGTGCCAGCAGCGGGTGGGTACTAGCGGGAGGCGAGCAGTACTTC. Translation gives CASSGWVLAGGEQYF.

The chain joins TRBV29-1 to TRBJ2-3; no clear D. The V and J ends lost 3 bases and 2 bases respectively, with 12 bases between them. The CDR3 consists of 14 residues. The germline CDR1 and CDR2 sequences are SQVTM and ANQGSEA. The CDR3 sequence is CSVETTRSTDTQYF. The CDR3 coding sequence is TGCAGCGTTGAGACGACCCGGTCCACAGATACGCAGTATTTT.

The chain employs TRBV6-1 and TRBJ2-5; D perhaps matches TRBD2 (6 bases). CDR3 length equals 13 residues. Trimming shortened V by 3 bases and J by 1 base, and 6 bases separated the two germline ends. The germline V gene has CDR1 MNHNS and CDR2 SASEGT. The CDR3 is CASSEGLQETQYF. The CDR3 DNA reads TGTGCCAGCAGTGAGGGACTCCAAGAGACCCAGTACTTC.

The chain recombines TRBV7-2 with TRBJ2-7; D possibly matches TRBD1 or TRBD2 (7 bases each). This CDR3 has 14 amino acids. The ends were cut back, 2 bases at V and 7 bases at J, with 15 bases in the middle. Germline CDR1 reads SGHTA; CDR2 reads FQGNSA. Here the CDR3 reads CASSLFGRGGEQYF. The DNA for the CDR3 is TGTGCCAGCAGCTTATTCGGCAGGGGGGGTGAGCAGTACTTC.

This chain links TRBV28 with TRBJ2-3; 9 positions agree with TRBD2. CDR1 and CDR2 (germline): MDHEN, SYDVKM. V dropped 7 bases and J dropped 6; count of bases not matched to a gene: 14. This CDR3 has 16 residues. CDR3 region: CASTDPGLASSDTQYF. In DNA, the CDR3 is TGTGCCAGCACCGATCCGGGACTAGCTTCCTCGGATACGCAGTATTTT.